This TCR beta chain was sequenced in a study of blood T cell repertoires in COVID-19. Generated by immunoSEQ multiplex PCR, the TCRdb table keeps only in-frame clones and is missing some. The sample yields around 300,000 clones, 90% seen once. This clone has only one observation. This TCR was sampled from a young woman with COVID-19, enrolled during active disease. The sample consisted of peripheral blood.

In DNA form, the CDR3 reads TGTGCCAGCAGCGCTATTGGACAGCTCAACTATGGCTACACCTTC. Protein product: CASSAIGQLNYGYTF. This chain uses TRBV7-9 with TRBJ1-2; D might be TRBD1 (6 bases). This CDR3 has 15 amino acids. V was trimmed by 5 bases and J by 2 bases, leaving 15 bases between them. Germline V gives CDR1 SEHNR, CDR2 FQNEAQ (reference sequence).